These 18 T cell receptor beta chains were all obtained from the same sample, sequenced in a study of shared clonotypes between healthy human individuals. The data were produced by immunoSEQ multiplex PCR, yet TCRdb's version contains in-frame clones alone and is incomplete. The repertoire holds around 2,000,000 clones, roughly 94% seen once, with about 1.1% in the top ten. CD8 cells regarded as naive lacked CD45RO, were positively chosen for CCR7, and omitted terminally differentiated effector memory CD45RA+ cells. Source material: naive CD8+ T cells sorted from blood. Receptor source: a young man in good health.

The CDR3 nucleotides are TGTGCCAGCAGTTACGAAACCGACGGCAGCTACGAGCAGTACTTC. This translates into CASSYETDGSYEQYF. The chain links TRBV6-5 to TRBJ2-7, with D unresolved. This CDR3 contains 15 residues. Germline CDR1 MNHEY, CDR2 SVGAGI. Trimming took 2 bases from V and 3 from J, leaving 14 bases between them.

The V and J genes are TRBV4-1 and TRBJ1-5; no reliable D call. The V gene lost 1 base and the J gene lost 7 bases, with 8 bases spanning the gap. The CDR3 totals 13 residues. The germline V gene has CDR1 MGHRA and CDR2 YSYEKL. The CDR3 nucleotides read TGCGCCAGCAGCCAAGCTGGGTACCAGCCCCAGCATTTT. It encodes CASSQAGYQPQHF.

CDR3 nucleotides: TGCGCCAGCAGCCAAGAAGGGACAGGGGGGATTTTCACTGAAGCTTTCTTT. Residues: CASSQEGTGGIFTEAFF. V usage is TRBV4-1 and J usage is TRBJ1-1; 11 bases are shared with TRBD1. The CDR3 has 17 residues. Trimming at V came to 0 bases and at J to 4 bases, leaving 7 bases not matched to a gene. CDR1 is MGHRA, CDR2 YSYEKL, per germline.

The V gene is TRBV9, the J gene TRBJ2-1; 9 bases are a match to TRBD1. Germline CDR1 SGDLS, CDR2 YYNGEE. This CDR3 contains 16 residues. The trim removed 3 bases at V and 2 bases at J, leaving 6 bases unmatched. CDR3 coding DNA: TGTGCCAGCAGCGGAGGACAGGGGCCGACCTACAATGAGCAGTTCTTC. It yields the protein CASSGGQGPTYNEQFF.

This clone was recorded once. The V gene is TRBV4-3, the J gene TRBJ2-2; unclear D gene. The CDR3 is 11 residues long. Germline assignment: CDR1 LGHNA and CDR2 YSLEER. V dropped 0 bases and J dropped 8 bases, with 1 base sitting between them. The DNA of the CDR3 is TGCGCCAGCAGCCAAGAGGGGGAGCTGTTTTTT. Its protein is CASSQEGELFF.

The chain couples TRBV14 to TRBJ2-7; the D is unclear. This CDR3 has 16 residues. V lost 1 base and J lost 3, with 16 bases in between. Germline lookup yields CDR1 SGHDN and CDR2 FVKESK. The CDR3 spells CASSQGSDPAFYEQYF. The CDR3 bases are TGTGCCAGCAGCCAAGGTTCCGATCCCGCTTTCTACGAGCAGTACTTC.

This chain joins TRBV4-1 and TRBJ2-7; D unclear. The CDR3 covers 14 residues. Germline CDR1 reads MGHRA; CDR2 reads YSYEKL. Trimming stripped 0 bases from V and 3 bases from J, with 9 bases between. CDR3 loop: CASSQETEYYEQYF. CDR3 nucleotides: TGCGCCAGCAGCCAAGAGACGGAGTACTACGAGCAGTACTTC.

As DNA, the CDR3 is TGTGCCAGCAGCCAACAGACCACAGATACGCAGTATTTT. Translated: CASSQQTTDTQYF. The V call is TRBV5-6, the J call TRBJ2-3; D is ambiguous. V was pared by 4 bases and J by 2 bases, with 8 bases between. The CDR3 is 13 residues long. Looked up from germline, CDR1 is SGHDT and CDR2 is YYEEEE. Full variable domain (rest looked up from reference TRBV5-6 and TRBJ2-3): DAGVTQSPTHLIKTRGQQVTLRCSPKSGHDTVSWYQQALGQGPQFIFQYYEEEERQRGNFPDRFSGHQFPNYSSELNVNALLLGDSALYLCASSQQTTDTQYFGPGTRLTVL.

About this clone itself: The same CDR3 is also encoded by other DNA sequences in this sample. The CDR3 reads CASSLGLAGGETQYF. In DNA, the CDR3 is TGTGCCAGCAGCTTAGGTCTAGCGGGGGGAGAGACCCAGTACTTC. This chain links TRBV11-2 with TRBJ2-5, with 11 nucleotides matching TRBD2. V lost 1 base and J lost 4; bases outside the gene matches: 2. The CDR3 is 15 residues long. Germline V gene lookup returns CDR1 SGHAT and CDR2 FQNNGV.

A word on this clone: Distinct nucleotide sequences in the sample also encode this CDR3. The V call is TRBV9, the J call TRBJ1-2; no clear D gene. The CDR3 extends over 13 amino acids. Per the germline V gene, CDR1 is SGDLS and CDR2 is YYNGEE. The V and J ends lost 0 bases and 2 bases respectively, with 5 bases between them. The CDR3 nucleotides read TGTGCCAGCAGCGTAGCAGCCAACTATGGCTACACCTTC. Translation: CASSVAANYGYTF.

V gene TRBV11-2 combines with J gene TRBJ2-1; the match to TRBD2 covers 7 bases. Trimming at V came to 3 bases and at J to 5 bases, leaving 7 bases not matched to a gene. Per germline, CDR1 SGHAT and CDR2 FQNNGV. The CDR3 spans 15 residues. Written as DNA, the CDR3 is TGTGCCAGCAGCTTGTGGGGGGGTATGGACAATGAGCAGTTCTTC. Residues: CASSLWGGMDNEQFF.

In DNA form, the CDR3 reads TGTGCCAGCAGCTCCGAAGCGGGGGGCACCTCCTACGAGCAGTACTTC. Translated: CASSSEAGGTSYEQYF. J is TRBJ2-7 and V is TRBV28; TRBD2 agrees at 9 bases. Germline assignment: CDR1 MDHEN and CDR2 SYDVKM. The V and J ends lost 6 bases and 0 bases, in that order; junction bases with no gene match: 9. CDR3 size: 16 residues.

The V gene is TRBV15, the J gene TRBJ2-2, with a weak D call TRBD1 (5 bases). Germline CDR1 LNHNV, CDR2 YYDKDF (reference sequence). Deletions cut 2 bases from V and 2 bases from J, with 9 bases between. The CDR3 has 15 amino acids. The CDR3 sequence is CATSRRQTNTGELFF. CDR3 DNA sequence: TGTGCCACCAGCAGAAGACAGACCAACACCGGGGAGCTGTTTTTT.

The J gene is TRBJ2-5, the V gene TRBV13; TRBD2 matches 14 bases. V gave up 5 bases and J gave up 5 bases; unmatched junction bases: 10. This CDR3 contains 17 residues. Germline CDR1 PRHDT, CDR2 FYEKMQ (reference sequence). The CDR3: CASSPHRLAGGQETQYF. The CDR3 DNA reads as TGTGCCAGCAGCCCGCACCGACTAGCGGGGGGGCAGGAGACCCAGTACTTC.

V is TRBV5-5 and J is TRBJ1-1; D unresolved. This CDR3 has 13 amino acids. Trimming left V 7 bases short and J 5 bases short, with 15 bases between. CDR1 SGHKS and CDR2 YYEKEE come from the germline V gene (reference sequence). The CDR3 here is CASAAGSGTEAFF. In DNA, the CDR3 is TGTGCCAGCGCCGCGGGGTCGGGGACTGAAGCTTTCTTT.

This chain uses TRBV28 with TRBJ1-4, with no clear D. V shed 6 bases and J shed 2 bases, with 10 bases lying between them. This CDR3 is built from 14 residues. Germline CDR1 and CDR2: MDHEN and SYDVKM. The chain's CDR3 is CASRLNWTNEKLFF. The CDR3 nucleotides are TGTGCCAGCAGGTTGAATTGGACTAATGAAAAACTGTTTTTT. Full variable domain (remainder filled in from reference TRBV28 and TRBJ1-4): DVKVTQSSRYLVKRTGEKVFLECVQDMDHENMFWYRQDPGLGLRLIYFSYDVKMKEKGDIPEGYSVSREKKERFSLILESASTNQTSMYLCASRLNWTNEKLFFGSGTQLSVL.

The J gene is TRBJ2-1, the V gene TRBV4-1; the match to TRBD2 covers 12 bases. V lost 4 bases and J lost 0; bases outside the gene matches: 10. Germline V CDR1 and CDR2: MGHRA, YSYEKL. The CDR3 runs 19 residues. As DNA, the CDR3 is TGCGCCAGCAGCCGGACCGATACTAGCGGGGGGTTCTCCTACAATGAGCAGTTCTTC. Its protein product is CASSRTDTSGGFSYNEQFF.

V is TRBV29-1 and J is TRBJ2-7; D not certain. The CDR3 has 13 residues. V was clipped by 7 bases and J by 0 bases, with 13 bases between them. Germline CDR1 and CDR2: SQVTM and ANQGSEA. In DNA form, the CDR3 reads TGCAGCGCCTACCTGGTCACCTCCTACGAGCAGTACTTC. Translation: CSAYLVTSYEQYF.